Following are 19 T cell receptor beta chains from one sample sequenced in a study of vaccination effects on CD4 cells after COVID-19. Clones were read by immunoSEQ multiplex PCR, and TCRdb kept only the in-frame ones, dropping some. Of tens of thousands of clones in the sample, 70% to 80% were seen once. The antigens for these receptors are not known. After expansion with viral peptide pools in the ViraFEST assay, antigen-specific CD4+ T cells were sequenced. Cultured cells yielded isolated CD4+ T cells after 10 to 11 days. PCR-confirmed SARS-CoV-2 infection occurred in the person between March and December 2020. This specimen was CD4+ T cells from PBMCs cultured with a peptide pool, taken before COVID-19 vaccination. The receptors stem from a human donor who had a prior SARS-CoV-2 infection.

V gene TRBV5-6 combines with J gene TRBJ1-4; 7 positions agree with TRBD1. The ends lost 4 bases at V and 8 bases at J; junction bases unmatched: 8. The length of the CDR3 is 14 residues. Germline V gene lookup returns CDR1 SGHDT and CDR2 YYEEEE. CDR3 sequence reads: CASSLRTGSEKLFF. The CDR3 DNA is TGTGCCAGCAGCCTAAGGACAGGCTCCGAAAAACTGTTTTTT.

The V gene is TRBV11-2, the J gene TRBJ2-3, with a weak D call TRBD1 (5 bases). Trimming removed 5 bases at V and 5 bases at J, with 29 bases between. The V gene's germline CDR1 is SGHAT and CDR2 FQNNGV. The CDR3 runs 19 residues. The CDR3: CASSRRRGITAELIDTQYF. The CDR3 DNA reads TGTGCCAGCAGCCGACGAAGGGGTATTACGGCGGAGTTAATAGATACGCAGTATTTT.

J is TRBJ1-1 and V is TRBV7-9; D gene ambiguous. The germline V and J ends were trimmed by 3 bases and 1 base, with 6 bases remaining between them. The germline CDR1 and CDR2 sequences are SEHNR and FQNEAQ (reference sequence). The CDR3 spans 13 residues. This CDR3 is CASSLDRNTEAFF. The CDR3 DNA sequence: TGTGCCAGCAGCTTGGACCGGAACACTGAAGCTTTCTTT.

V and J are TRBV19 and TRBJ2-7; D might be TRBD1 (6 bases). Germline V gene lookup returns CDR1 LNHDA and CDR2 SQIVND (reference sequence). The CDR3 loop spans 13 amino acids. The V gene lost 9 bases and the J gene lost 6 bases, with 18 bases spanning the gap. CDR3 sequence (DNA): TGTGCCAGCACTCAGGGGAATTTTGGCGAGCAGTACTTC. As protein: CASTQGNFGEQYF.

The J gene is TRBJ2-3, the V gene TRBV5-1; tentatively, D is TRBD2 (6 bases). The CDR3 consists of 15 residues. Germline-derived CDR1 and CDR2 are SGHRS and YFSETQ. Deletions cut 5 bases from V and 1 base from J, with 14 bases between. The CDR3: CASSSTSFGTDTQYF. The DNA for the CDR3 is TGCGCCAGCAGTTCGACTAGTTTCGGCACAGATACGCAGTATTTT. The variable domain in full, completed from reference TRBV5-1 and TRBJ2-3, reads KAGVTQTPRYLIKTRGQQVTLSCSPISGHRSVSWYQQTPGQGLQFLFEYFSETQRNKGNFPGRFSGRQFSNSRSEMNVSTLELGDSALYLCASSSTSFGTDTQYFGPGTRLTVL.

This chain links TRBV3-1 (or the pseudogene TRBV3-2) with TRBJ1-2; D unresolved. The germline CDR1 and CDR2 sequences are LGHDT and YNNKEL (reference sequence). The CDR3 consists of 13 residues. The V gene lost 0 bases and the J gene lost 7 bases, with 9 bases spanning the gap. CDR3 amino acids: CASSQDLGPGYTF. The CDR3 bases are TGTGCCAGCAGCCAAGATTTAGGTCCTGGCTACACCTTC.

The chain links TRBV5-1 to TRBJ2-7; TRBD1 matches at 9 bases. V shed 6 bases, J shed 5 bases, and the junction held 6 bases outside the gene matches. CDR1 and CDR2 (germline): SGHRS, YFSETQ. The CDR3 runs 13 residues. CDR3 nucleotides: TGCGCCAGCAACATACAGGGGGCAAACGAGCAGTACTTC. This encodes CASNIQGANEQYF.

The V gene is TRBV5-6, the J gene TRBJ2-3; D unclear. V lost 0 bases and J 3 bases, leaving 2 bases between the germline ends. This CDR3 comprises 12 residues. Germline V gene sequence: CDR1 SGHDT, CDR2 YYEEEE. The CDR3 here is CASSLVTDTQYF. CDR3 DNA: TGTGCCAGCAGCTTGGTAACAGATACGCAGTATTTT.

V gene TRBV7-2 combines with J gene TRBJ2-7; the D call may be TRBD1 or TRBD2 (5 bases each). This CDR3 is built from 15 residues. CDR1 SGHTA and CDR2 FQGNSA come from the germline V gene. V lost 4 bases and J 3 bases, leaving 16 bases between the germline ends. The CDR3 reads CASSSRPGLVYEQYF. Here the CDR3 DNA reads TGTGCCAGCAGCTCCCGACCGGGGCTGGTCTACGAGCAGTACTTC. Full variable domain (missing parts from reference TRBV7-2 and TRBJ2-7): GAGVSQSPSNKVTEKGKDVELRCDPISGHTALYWYRQSLGQGLEFLIYFQGNSAPDKSGLPSDRFSAERTGGSVSTLTIQRTQQEDSAVYLCASSSRPGLVYEQYFGPGTRLTVT.

V and J are TRBV9 and TRBJ1-1; a weak D match, TRBD1 (6 bases). The V and J ends lost 0 bases and 1 base respectively, with 7 bases between them. The CDR3 loop spans 14 amino acids. CDR1 is SGDLS and CDR2 is YYNGEE in the germline V gene. The CDR3 DNA reads as TGTGCCAGCAGCGTAGGGGGACAGAACACTGAAGCTTTCTTT. This encodes CASSVGGQNTEAFF. Complete variable domain (other parts from reference TRBV9 and TRBJ1-1): DSGVTQTPKHLITATGQRVTLRCSPRSGDLSVYWYQQSLDQGLQFLIQYYNGEERAKGNILERFSAQQFPDLHSELNLSSLELGDSALYFCASSVGGQNTEAFFGQGTRLTVV.

This chain connects TRBV2 to TRBJ2-5, with D possibly TRBD2 on 5 matching bases. The CDR3 sequence is 11 residues long. Germline lookup yields CDR1 SNHLY and CDR2 FYNNEI. V lost 11 bases and J 1 base, leaving 8 bases between the germline ends. In nucleotides, the CDR3 is TGTGCCGGACGGGGCCAAGAGACCCAGTACTTC. Protein sequence: CAGRGQETQYF.

This clone appeared a few times. J is TRBJ2-1 and V is TRBV21-1; the table assigns TRBD1, which was not confirmed against the DNA. TRBV21-1 is classified as a pseudogene. The CDR3 is 15 residues long. The CDR3 loop is CASSNLRQGYNEQFF. The CDR3 nucleotides read TGTGCCAGCAGCAATTTGAGACAGGGGTACAATGAGCAGTTCTTC.

The table lists this clone with a count of one. V usage is TRBV20-1 and J usage is TRBJ2-3; no firm D call. The V gene lost 3 bases and the J gene lost 10 bases, with 11 bases spanning the gap. Germline V gene sequence: CDR1 DFQATT, CDR2 SNEGSKA (reference sequence). This CDR3 comprises 11 residues. CDR3 nucleotide sequence: TGCAGTGCTAGTGCCTCGGGTCCGCAGTATTTT. Encoded protein: CSASASGPQYF.

This chain uses TRBV4-1 with TRBJ2-6; 7 bases are a match to TRBD1. The CDR3 has 16 amino acids. Germline values: CDR1 MGHRA, CDR2 YSYEKL. The ends lost 1 base at V and 0 bases at J; junction bases unmatched: 0. The CDR3 loop is CASSQGTGSGANVLTF. DNA for the CDR3: TGCGCCAGCAGCCAAGGGACAGGCTCTGGGGCCAACGTCCTGACTTTC.

V is TRBV6-4 and J is TRBJ1-5; 9 bases are shared with TRBD1. CDR1 MRHNA and CDR2 SNTAGT come from the germline V gene. The CDR3 is made up of 16 amino acids. V trimming: 7 bases; J trimming: 0 bases; junction bases outside the gene matches: 7. CDR3 nucleotide sequence: TGTGCCAGCACCCGGGACAGGGTCTATAGCAATCAGCCCCAGCATTTT. It is translated as CASTRDRVYSNQPQHF.

This rearrangement joins TRBV2 to TRBJ2-4; D is tentatively TRBD1 or TRBD2 (5 bases each). Germline V gene sequence: CDR1 SNHLY, CDR2 FYNNEI. V was clipped by 3 bases and J by 5 bases, with 5 bases between them. The CDR3 runs 12 residues. DNA of the CDR3: TGTGCCAGCAGTGAGGGGGAAAACATTCAGTACTTC. It codes for CASSEGENIQYF. The full variable domain, with the rest looked up from reference TRBV2 and TRBJ2-4, is EPEVTQTPSHQVTQMGQEVILRCVPISNHLYFYWYRQILGQKVEFLVSFYNNEISEKSEIFDDQFSVERPDGSNFTLKIRSTKLEDSAMYFCASSEGENIQYFGAGTRLSVL.

The chain joins TRBV13 to TRBJ2-1; TRBD1 is a possible D gene (6 bases). With 0 bases removed from V and 1 base from J, the gap between germline ends came to 16 bases. Germline V lookup: CDR1 PRHDT, CDR2 FYEKMQ (reference sequence). The CDR3 is made up of 18 amino acids. In DNA, the CDR3 is TGTGCCAGCAGCTTAGGGTTCTGGGACACTAGATCCTACAATGAGCAGTTCTTC. Translation: CASSLGFWDTRSYNEQFF.

The chain links TRBV5-4 to TRBJ2-7, with D uncertain. Trimming took 0 bases from V and 0 from J, leaving 4 bases between them. The V gene's germline CDR1 is SGHNT and CDR2 YYREEE (reference sequence). The CDR3 has 13 amino acids. The CDR3 here is CASSLDFSYEQYF. DNA of the CDR3: TGTGCCAGCAGCTTGGATTTCTCCTACGAGCAGTACTTC.

The chain is built from TRBV11-2 and TRBJ2-7; 7 bases are shared with TRBD1. Germline CDR1 is SGHAT and CDR2 is FQNNGV. Trimming removed 6 bases from V and 3 bases from J; junction bases left unmatched: 5. CDR3 length: 13 amino acids. The CDR3 here is CASSQGVVYEQYF. The CDR3 DNA is TGTGCCAGCAGTCAGGGGGTAGTCTACGAGCAGTACTTC. Together with reference TRBV11-2 and TRBJ2-7, the CDR3 gives the full variable domain: EAGVAQSPRYKIIEKRQSVAFWCNPISGHATLYWYQQILGQGPKLLIQFQNNGVVDDSQLPKDRFSAERLKGVDSTLKIQPAKLEDSAVYLCASSQGVVYEQYFGPGTRLTVT.